Listed below are T cell receptor beta chains from one sample, sequenced in a study of blood T cells in healthy people across ages. TCRdb re-called the 5' RACE reads with MiXCR, one entry per CDR3 protein. The table includes 850,000 to 950,000 distinct CDR3 sequences, under 30% detected once. Sample: blood. The receptors were sampled from a woman of 80 years or more in good health. The CDR3 runs from the conserved cysteine through the conserved F or W. Fields, in order: V gene, CDR3 length, CDR3 protein.

V: TRBV28; length: 12; CDR3: CASSRGLREQYF
V: TRBV7-2; length: 15; CDR3: CASSYLQGANTEAFF
V: TRBV12-3/TRBV12-4; length: 14; CDR3: CASRLAGTYNEQFF
V: TRBV2; length: 15; CDR3: CASKDRGRANEKLFF
V: TRBV20-1; length: 14; CDR3: CSADRGAGGDEQFF
V: TRBV4-1; length: 16; CDR3: CASRLVGGPSTDTQYF
V: TRBV2; length: 13; CDR3: CASSVVSRETQYF
V: TRBV24-1; length: 12; CDR3: CATSSGTGELFF
V: TRBV7-2; length: 18; CDR3: CVSSLNWLGQGAGKTQYF
V: TRBV20-1; length: 13; CDR3: CSVYRDSRYEQYF
V: TRBV9; length: 15; CDR3: CASSYSGGGRNEQFF
V: TRBV20-1; length: 13; CDR3: CSARPDRNTEAFF
V: TRBV12-3/TRBV12-4; length: 19; CDR3: CASSSRGARTLLGANVLTF
V: TRBV6-5; length: 13; CDR3: CASSWSYQETQYF
V: TRBV20-1; length: 16; CDR3: CSAPDRGRSGANVLTF
V: TRBV5-1; length: 16; CDR3: CASSSGRVRSGNTIYF
V: TRBV10-2; length: 14; CDR3: CASSESSDVYGYTF
V: TRBV5-1; length: 14; CDR3: CASRRDTFYTEAFF
V: TRBV12-3/TRBV12-4; length: 14; CDR3: CASSRTGAGQPQHF
V: TRBV12-3/TRBV12-4; length: 13; CDR3: CASSTGSQETQYF
V: TRBV6-1; length: 15; CDR3: CASSFDRVVDSPLHF
V: TRBV5-1; length: 21; CDR3: CASSLARTSGGATPLTDTQYF
V: TRBV5-1; length: 15; CDR3: CASSFWGRSTDTQYF
V: TRBV19; length: 13; CDR3: CASRSGGVYEQFF
V: TRBV7-2; length: 14; CDR3: CASSRGAGLGPQYF
V: TRBV6-5; length: 15; CDR3: CASSLPGAGGGIQYF
V: TRBV5-4; length: 16; CDR3: CASSLGRDRVQNIQYF
V: TRBV14; length: 13; CDR3: CASSKGYYYGYTF
V: TRBV27; length: 11; CDR3: CAIRQGFIQYF